A single sample gave rise to the 19 T cell receptor beta chains below, sequenced in a study of blood T cell repertoires in COVID-19. Clones were read by immunoSEQ multiplex PCR, and TCRdb kept only the in-frame ones, dropping some. Among about 490,000 clones listed, approximately 85% were seen once. The material sequenced was peripheral blood. Receptors were obtained from a human donor in a cohort sampled during active COVID-19.

The chain carries TRBV9 and TRBJ1-4; D not resolved. The V gene lost 4 bases and the J gene lost 8 bases, with 15 bases spanning the gap. The CDR3 covers 14 residues. Germline-derived CDR1 and CDR2 are SGDLS and YYNGEE. CDR3 coding DNA: TGTGCCAGCAGCTTCGCCGGACGAGGGGAAAAACTGTTTTTT. Encoded protein: CASSFAGRGEKLFF.

The chain is built from TRBV6-2 or TRBV6-3 and TRBJ2-7, with a tentative D call TRBD2 (6 bases). Looked up from germline, CDR1 is MNHEY and CDR2 is SVGEGT. Trimming took 2 bases from V and 6 from J, leaving 20 bases between them. The CDR3 spans 16 residues. CDR3 amino acids: CASSYSSGGDSSEQYF. The CDR3 region has the DNA TGTGCCAGCAGTTACAGCTCTGGAGGGGATAGCTCCGAGCAGTACTTC.

The chain has TRBV28 and TRBJ2-3; 15 nucleotides match TRBD2. There are 14 residues in the CDR3. Looked up from germline, CDR1 is MDHEN and CDR2 is SYDVKM. Germline trimming cut 3 bases from V and 10 bases from J; bases unmatched to any gene: 2. This CDR3 reads CASSLGLAGGSQYF. As DNA, the CDR3 is TGTGCCAGCAGTTTGGGACTAGCGGGAGGTTCGCAGTATTTT.

The CDR3 here is CSGSGAADNEQFF. CDR3 bases: TGCAGCGGGTCAGGGGCGGCGGACAATGAGCAGTTCTTC. This chain links TRBV29-1 with TRBJ2-1; possibly TRBD1 for D (6 bases). The CDR3 totals 13 residues. The V gene lost 7 bases and the J gene lost 5 bases, with 15 bases spanning the gap. From germline, CDR1 is SQVTM and CDR2 ANQGSEA.

The chain has TRBV2 and TRBJ1-1; a possible D gene is TRBD1 (5 bases). This CDR3 region has 18 residues. In germline, CDR1 is SNHLY, CDR2 FYNNEI. Trimming left V 1 base short and J 1 base short, with 19 bases between. In nucleotides, the CDR3 is TGTGCCAGCAGTGAAGAAGGGGTCCCAACGGTAGGGAACACTGAAGCTTTCTTT. Translating gives CASSEEGVPTVGNTEAFF.

V and J are TRBV24-1 and TRBJ2-5; possibly TRBD2 for D (6 bases). This CDR3 region has 15 residues. In germline, CDR1 is KGHDR, CDR2 SFDVKD. The V gene lost 5 bases and the J gene lost 5 bases, with 17 bases spanning the gap. CDR3 sequence (DNA): TGTGCCACCAGTGGACCCCCGGGGGAAGGGGAGACCCAGTACTTC. It encodes CATSGPPGEGETQYF.

This sequence joins TRBV30 and TRBJ1-2; 7 bases line up with TRBD1. Unmatched junction bases numbered 10, after V lost 6 bases and J lost 0 bases. The germline V gene encodes CDR1 GTSNPN and CDR2 SVGIG (reference sequence). The CDR3 runs 15 residues. The CDR3 spells CACPGQLIANYGYTF. The CDR3 DNA follows: TGTGCCTGTCCGGGACAGTTAATAGCTAACTATGGCTACACCTTC.

The genes are TRBV3-1 (or the pseudogene TRBV3-2) and TRBJ1-2; 9 bases agree with TRBD1. This CDR3 is built from 16 residues. V was pared by 0 bases and J by 5 bases, with 7 bases of the junction left unmatched. Germline V gene lookup returns CDR1 LGHDT and CDR2 YNNKEL (reference sequence). The CDR3 region is CASSQEKGTGTYGYTF. The CDR3 nucleotides read TGTGCCAGCAGCCAAGAGAAAGGGACAGGGACTTATGGCTACACCTTC.

The V gene is TRBV6-5, the J gene TRBJ1-5, with 7 bases identical to TRBD1. V dropped 6 bases and J dropped 6; count of bases not matched to a gene: 5. The CDR3 contains 13 residues. Looked up from germline, CDR1 is MNHEY and CDR2 is SVGAGI. CDR3 sequence reads: CASSQDRSQPQHF. In DNA, the CDR3 is TGTGCCAGCAGCCAGGACAGGAGTCAGCCCCAGCATTTT.

The DNA for the CDR3 is TGTGCCAGCAGCTTTAAGGGACAGGGGCTAAACTATGGCTACACCTTC. Its translation: CASSFKGQGLNYGYTF. This sequence joins TRBV7-9 and TRBJ1-2; TRBD1 aligns across 10 bases. With 3 bases clipped from V and 2 bases from J, the junction kept 6 bases outside the gene matches. The CDR3 runs to 16 residues. CDR1 is SEHNR, CDR2 FQNEAQ, per germline (reference sequence). The full variable domain, its missing parts supplied by reference TRBV7-9 and TRBJ1-2, is DTGVSQNPRHKITKRGQNVTFRCDPISEHNRLYWYRQTLGQGPEFLTYFQNEAQLEKSRLLSDRFSAERPKGSFSTLEIQRTEQGDSAMYLCASSFKGQGLNYGYTFGSGTRLTVV.

As concerns this clone: This specimen includes other DNA sequences encoding the same CDR3. The chain employs TRBV7-9 and TRBJ2-2; D gene uncertain. This CDR3 spans 14 amino acids. Germline lookup yields CDR1 SEHNR and CDR2 FQNEAQ (reference sequence). Trimming cost V 4 bases and J 2 bases, with 8 bases left between them. This chain's CDR3 is CASSYRGNTGELFF. DNA for the CDR3: TGTGCCAGCAGCTACCGAGGAAACACCGGGGAGCTGTTTTTT.

The V gene is TRBV3-1 (or the pseudogene TRBV3-2), the J gene TRBJ2-3; 10 bases line up with TRBD2. The CDR3 has 13 residues. Germline V gene lookup returns CDR1 LGHDT and CDR2 YNNKEL (reference sequence). Losses at the gene ends were 7 bases for V and 4 bases for J; bases not matched to a gene: 2. The CDR3: CASTAGGADTQYF. CDR3 bases: TGTGCCAGCACAGCGGGAGGGGCAGATACGCAGTATTTT.

The rearrangement links TRBV30 to TRBJ2-3, with 7 bases aligning to TRBD2. Per the germline V gene, CDR1 is GTSNPN and CDR2 is SVGIG (reference sequence). The length of the CDR3 is 17 residues. The trim removed 2 bases at V and 4 bases at J, leaving 15 bases unmatched. In nucleotides, the CDR3 is TGTGCCTGGAGTCAAGCGGGATCCCCCCTTGGGGCAGATACGCAGTATTTT. Its translation: CAWSQAGSPLGADTQYF.

This chain joins TRBV7-6 and TRBJ1-1; D remains unclear. CDR3 length: 16 residues. Per the germline V gene, CDR1 is SGHVS and CDR2 is FNYEAQ. V was trimmed by 8 bases and J by 5 bases, leaving 24 bases between them. CDR3 sequence reads: CASAVAYSGEWTEAFF. CDR3 bases: TGTGCCAGCGCCGTGGCATACTCGGGTGAATGGACTGAAGCTTTCTTT.

The CDR3 bases are TGTGCCGGAGGCACGGTCTATGGCTACACCTTC. Translation: CAGGTVYGYTF. This rearrangement joins TRBV6-5 to TRBJ1-2; D is unresolved. The V end was cut by 11 bases, the J end by 4 bases, with 11 bases between. The CDR3 runs to 11 residues. Per germline, CDR1 MNHEY and CDR2 SVGAGI.

Only one count was recorded for this clone. The V and J genes are TRBV7-3 and TRBJ1-1; D gene uncertain. Trimming took 6 bases from V and 5 from J, leaving 13 bases between them. This CDR3 has 13 amino acids. Germline lookup yields CDR1 SGHTA and CDR2 FQGTGA. Here the CDR3 reads CASSNEAGTEAFF. The CDR3 DNA sequence: TGTGCCAGCAGTAACGAGGCGGGGACTGAAGCTTTCTTT.

In this sample, this clone turned up once. The chain couples TRBV19 to TRBJ2-2; 7 bases map to TRBD1. The CDR3 is 15 amino acids. Per the germline V gene, CDR1 is LNHDA and CDR2 is SQIVND (reference sequence). With 2 bases clipped from V and 8 bases from J, the junction kept 8 bases outside the gene matches. CDR3 bases: TGTGCCAGTAGTATACGAACAGGGGTTTTAGGGGAGCTGTTTTTT. Translation gives CASSIRTGVLGELFF.

The chain combines TRBV28 with TRBJ2-3, with TRBD2 as a possible D gene (5 bases). V was cut by 5 bases and J by 3 bases, with 15 bases left in between. CDR1 is MDHEN, CDR2 SYDVKM, per germline. The CDR3 has 15 residues. In nucleotides, the CDR3 is TGTGCCAGCAGTGGTTTGGGAGATGGGACAGATACGCAGTATTTT. Translation gives CASSGLGDGTDTQYF.

The J gene is TRBJ1-2, the V gene TRBV28; 9 bases are shared with TRBD1. V gave up 3 bases and J gave up 7 bases; unmatched junction bases: 6. Looked up from germline, CDR1 is MDHEN and CDR2 is SYDVKM. The CDR3 spans 14 residues. The CDR3 DNA reads as TGTGCCAGCAGTTTGACAGGGGACAGGGTTGGCTACACCTTC. Its translation: CASSLTGDRVGYTF.